The clone carrying this T cell receptor (beta chain) was observed at least ten times. The data stem from a study of T-cell memory formation after mild COVID-19. From the 5' RACE reads, TCRdb called clonotypes with MiXCR, one entry per CDR3 protein. The table has hundreds of thousands of distinct CDR3 sequences, over 7% seen once. Germline lookup yields CDR1 SGHRS and CDR2 YFSETQ. V was pared by 5 bases and J by 6 bases, with 22 bases between. The CDR3 loop spans 16 amino acids. The sequenced material came from PBMCs or a T cell subset sorted from them (not recorded which). The TCR sequence derives from a man younger than 30 who had mild COVID-19 (a few samples of this study predate the infection). Cell type and time point are not known. The chain combines TRBV5-1 with TRBJ2-3; the D call may be TRBD1 or TRBD2 (5 bases each). The CDR3: CASSGATGIWADTQYF. The DNA for the CDR3 is TGCGCCAGCAGTGGGGCCACGGGGATCTGGGCGGATACGCAGTATTTT.